This T cell receptor beta chain appears in the sequencing data of a study of shared T cell receptors in the human thymus. The table came from immunoSEQ multiplex PCR; TCRdb's copy has only in-frame clones and leaves some out. The sample contains under 700,000 clones, 75% to 85% of which appear only once. This CDR3 has 15 residues. The germline V and J ends were trimmed by 4 bases and 3 bases, with 15 bases remaining between them. The germline V gene has CDR1 MGHRA and CDR2 YSYEKL. In addition, the sample was reused for a study of human thymus T cells. That paper notes: Healthy Finnish infants having corrective surgery for congenital heart defects served as donors. Resections removed during corrective heart surgery provided the thymus tissue used. Seemingly biased V and J gene usage marked thymic and blood repertoires. A high degree of thymic repertoire overlap among unrelated individuals was reported in related research.

V usage is TRBV4-1 and J usage is TRBJ1-1; no reliable D call. The origin of this receptor is a boy younger than two with a congenital heart defect. The specimen was thymocytes. Here the CDR3 reads CASSPRERTDTEAFF. For the CDR3, the DNA is TGCGCCAGCAGCCCCCGGGAACGGACCGACACTGAAGCTTTCTTT.